Following are 7 T cell receptor beta chains from one sample sequenced in a study of T cell responses to AZD1222 COVID-19 vaccine. The method was immunoSEQ multiplex PCR; TCRdb's version includes in-frame clones alone and lacks a portion of them. Among about 120,000 clones, roughly 93% were seen once, and the ten largest hold 2.5% to 3%. Sequencing was performed on peripheral blood, taken 28 days after the second AZD1222 dose. Every receptor here comes from an adult who received the AZD1222 COVID-19 vaccine.

The V and J genes are TRBV2 and TRBJ1-6; 8 bases map to TRBD1. This CDR3 has 15 amino acids. The germline V gene encodes CDR1 SNHLY and CDR2 FYNNEI. V gave up 6 bases and J gave up 3 bases; unmatched junction bases: 4. The CDR3 reads CASRDRANYNSPLHF. The DNA of the CDR3 is TGTGCCAGCAGGGACAGGGCTAACTATAATTCACCCCTCCACTTT. Full variable domain (remainder filled in from reference TRBV2 and TRBJ1-6): EPEVTQTPSHQVTQMGQEVILRCVPISNHLYFYWYRQILGQKVEFLVSFYNNEISEKSEIFDDQFSVERPDGSNFTLKIRSTKLEDSAMYFCASRDRANYNSPLHFGNGTRLTVT.

The chain joins TRBV27 to TRBJ1-5; D is possibly TRBD1 (6 bases). The CDR3 extends over 17 amino acids. CDR1 MNHEY and CDR2 SMNVEV come from the germline V gene (reference sequence). Trimming shortened V by 1 base and J by 2 bases, and 15 bases separated the two germline ends. The CDR3 reads CASSLYGQPEGNQPQHF. The DNA for the CDR3 is TGTGCCAGCAGTTTATACGGACAGCCGGAGGGCAATCAGCCCCAGCATTTT.

The genes are TRBV30 and TRBJ1-1; the match to TRBD1 covers 8 bases. The CDR3 consists of 13 residues. CDR1 GTSNPN and CDR2 SVGIG come from the germline V gene (reference sequence). V trimming: 3 bases; J trimming: 11 bases; junction bases outside the gene matches: 11. The CDR3 region is CAWSKPGQGSAFF. The CDR3 nucleotides read TGTGCCTGGAGCAAGCCCGGACAGGGATCGGCTTTCTTT.

The genes are TRBV18 and TRBJ1-1; D gene ambiguous. V was pared by 0 bases and J by 0 bases, with 11 bases between. This CDR3 is built from 16 residues. Per the germline V gene, CDR1 is KGHSH and CDR2 is LQKENI. The DNA for the CDR3 is TGTGCCAGCTCACCACCTTGGACGTATGTGAACACTGAAGCTTTCTTT. This translates into CASSPPWTYVNTEAFF.

The CDR3 region has the DNA TGCGCCAGCAGCCAAGCTCAGGGGGAGAACTATGGCTACACCTTC. Translating it yields CASSQAQGENYGYTF. The genes are TRBV4-1 and TRBJ1-2; 7 bases match TRBD1. The CDR3 has 15 residues. The J segment lost 2 bases and the V segment lost 1 base, leaving 4 bases of the junction unmatched. The germline gives CDR1 MGHRA, CDR2 YSYEKL.

V is TRBV5-1 and J is TRBJ1-5, with D possibly TRBD1 on 5 matching bases. The V and J ends lost 0 bases and 3 bases respectively, with 10 bases between them. The V gene's germline CDR1 is SGHRS and CDR2 YFSETQ. The CDR3 consists of 15 residues. CDR3 in DNA: TGCGCCAGCAGCTTGGTGTCGGGGCCCAATCAGCCCCAGCATTTT. This sequence encodes CASSLVSGPNQPQHF. Together with reference TRBV5-1 and TRBJ1-5, the CDR3 gives the full variable domain: KAGVTQTPRYLIKTRGQQVTLSCSPISGHRSVSWYQQTPGQGLQFLFEYFSETQRNKGNFPGRFSGRQFSNSRSEMNVSTLELGDSALYLCASSLVSGPNQPQHFGDGTRLSIL.

The CDR3 region is CASSNTGVYEQYF. In DNA, the CDR3 is TGTGCCAGCAGTAATACAGGAGTCTACGAGCAGTACTTC. The chain joins TRBV2 to TRBJ2-7; tentatively, D is TRBD1 (5 bases). The CDR3 extends over 13 amino acids. V was clipped by 5 bases and J by 3 bases, with 11 bases between them. Germline V gives CDR1 SNHLY, CDR2 FYNNEI.